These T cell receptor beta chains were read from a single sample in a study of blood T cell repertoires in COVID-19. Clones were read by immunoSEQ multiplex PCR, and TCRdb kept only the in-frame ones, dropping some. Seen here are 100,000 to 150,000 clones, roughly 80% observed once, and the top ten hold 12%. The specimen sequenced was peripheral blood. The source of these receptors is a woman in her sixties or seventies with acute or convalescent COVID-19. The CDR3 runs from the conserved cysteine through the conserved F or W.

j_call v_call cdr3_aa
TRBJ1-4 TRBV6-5 CASSSFGAVEEKLFF
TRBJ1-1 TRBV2 CASRADGNTEAFF
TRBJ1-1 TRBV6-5 CASRAIGGNTEAFF
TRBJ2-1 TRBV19 CASSIQQGNEQFF
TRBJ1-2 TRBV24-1 CATSGPPGQEGYTF
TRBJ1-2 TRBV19 CASLGQPGNYGYTF
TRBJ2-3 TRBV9 CASSVERGGPYTQYF
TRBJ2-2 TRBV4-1 CASSQDLRPKPDTGELFF
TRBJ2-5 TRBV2 CASKAGGFQETQYF
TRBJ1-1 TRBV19 CASSTRQGSEAFF
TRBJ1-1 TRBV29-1 CSVVVAAAGEAFF
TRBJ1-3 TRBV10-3 CAISEGTGRNRNTIYF
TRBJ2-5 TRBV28 CASSLAGDSKTQYF
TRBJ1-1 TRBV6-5 CASGQFMNTEAFF
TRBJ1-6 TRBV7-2 CASSGQPGVRDNSPLHF
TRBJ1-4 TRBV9 CASSVGLEGEGEKLFF
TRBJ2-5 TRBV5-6 CASSLVLAGEETQYF
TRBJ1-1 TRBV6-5 CASSRGSTAGTEAFF
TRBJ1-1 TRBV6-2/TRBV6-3 CASSSRENTEAFF
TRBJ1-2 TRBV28 CASSYPGQGHGYTF
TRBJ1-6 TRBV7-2 CASSLRTGTGSPLHF
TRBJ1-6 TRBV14 CASSQTGNSPLHF
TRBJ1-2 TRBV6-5 CASSGQAYGYTF
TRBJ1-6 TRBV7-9 CASSPPGQGNSPLHF
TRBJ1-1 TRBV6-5 CASSYRQGRAEAFF
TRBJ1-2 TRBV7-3 CASSLSAGGSNYGYTF
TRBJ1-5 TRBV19 CASSQQGNQPQHF
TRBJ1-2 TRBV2 CASSVPHRDRHRRQNYGYTF
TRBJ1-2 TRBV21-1 CASSKDRPGNYGYTF
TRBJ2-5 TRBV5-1 CASSVRRQETQYF
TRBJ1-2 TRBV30 CAWTGTGVGGYTF
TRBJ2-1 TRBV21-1 CASSPLDNEQFF
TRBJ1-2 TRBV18 CASSPPYEGSNYGYTF
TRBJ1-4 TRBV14 CASSPWGGGEKLFF
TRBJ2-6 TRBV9 CASQGSGANVLTF
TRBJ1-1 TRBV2 CAIYPGGGTEAFF
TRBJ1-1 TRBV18 CASSPTDRGLEGAFF